Listed below are T cell receptor beta chains from one sample, sequenced in a study of Ad26.COV2.S vaccination and SARS-CoV-2 variants. The table came from immunoSEQ multiplex PCR; TCRdb's copy has only in-frame clones and leaves some out. The sample holds about 350,000 clones; around 92% are singletons and the top ten take 3% to 4%. The material was peripheral blood, obtained after recovery from COVID-19. The receptors derive from a human donor who had recovered from COVID-19. Each CDR3 is given with its conserved first and last residue.

cdr3_length: 14
v_call: TRBV5-8
j_call: TRBJ2-3
cdr3_aa: CASSRGQGTDTQYF

cdr3_length: 12
v_call: TRBV6-5
j_call: TRBJ2-1
cdr3_aa: CASIPDYNEQFF

cdr3_length: 14
v_call: TRBV9
j_call: TRBJ2-7
cdr3_aa: CASSVGVSSYEQYF

cdr3_length: 15
v_call: TRBV24-1
j_call: TRBJ2-5
cdr3_aa: CAKRGRDHGGETQYF

cdr3_length: 15
v_call: TRBV6-5
j_call: TRBJ2-7
cdr3_aa: CASRPTDRDSYEQYF

cdr3_length: 15
v_call: TRBV5-8
j_call: TRBJ2-5
cdr3_aa: CASTGGVSPQETQYF

cdr3_length: 10
v_call: TRBV25-1
j_call: TRBJ1-2
cdr3_aa: CATSGAGYTF

cdr3_length: 13
v_call: TRBV6-5
j_call: TRBJ2-5
cdr3_aa: CASNPGGAETQYF

cdr3_length: 16
v_call: TRBV7-2
j_call: TRBJ1-2
cdr3_aa: CASSRPGPPIYDGYTF

cdr3_length: 17
v_call: TRBV5-1
j_call: TRBJ1-2
cdr3_aa: CASSLDGTGGLGYGYTF

cdr3_length: 16
v_call: TRBV18
j_call: TRBJ1-4
cdr3_aa: CASSRQDGQANEKLFF

cdr3_length: 13
v_call: TRBV29-1
j_call: TRBJ1-2
cdr3_aa: CSVTGLLNYGYTF

cdr3_length: 15
v_call: TRBV5-4
j_call: TRBJ2-2
cdr3_aa: CASSLKAPNTGELFF

cdr3_length: 15
v_call: TRBV4-3
j_call: TRBJ1-4
cdr3_aa: CASSQDGDGQEKLFF

cdr3_length: 15
v_call: TRBV5-6
j_call: TRBJ1-1
cdr3_aa: CASSLGPTGHTEAFF

cdr3_length: 17
v_call: TRBV5-4
j_call: TRBJ1-1
cdr3_aa: CASSSLSSSGIGTEAFF

cdr3_length: 17
v_call: TRBV11-2
j_call: TRBJ2-2
cdr3_aa: CASSPHGWGANTGELFF

cdr3_length: 13
v_call: TRBV5-4
j_call: TRBJ2-7
cdr3_aa: CASSLDWEYEQYF

cdr3_length: 13
v_call: TRBV5-6
j_call: TRBJ2-5
cdr3_aa: CASSLTDQETQYF

cdr3_length: 15
v_call: TRBV9
j_call: TRBJ1-1
cdr3_aa: CASSVAMDLDTEAFF

cdr3_length: 15
v_call: TRBV5-1
j_call: TRBJ2-1
cdr3_aa: CASSLGLAGEGEQFF

cdr3_length: 16
v_call: TRBV9
j_call: TRBJ2-2
cdr3_aa: CASSVGGGLRTGELFF

cdr3_length: 12
v_call: TRBV20-1
j_call: TRBJ2-1
cdr3_aa: CSASRSGGEQFF

cdr3_length: 13
v_call: TRBV25-1
j_call: TRBJ2-7
cdr3_aa: CASRRTGAYEQYF

cdr3_length: 14
v_call: TRBV4-1
j_call: TRBJ1-1
cdr3_aa: CASSRMTVNTEAFF

cdr3_length: 17
v_call: TRBV7-3
j_call: TRBJ2-3
cdr3_aa: CASSLSGRQGGTDTQYF

cdr3_length: 15
v_call: TRBV7-9
j_call: TRBJ2-4
cdr3_aa: CASSFTGHPINIQYF

cdr3_length: 15
v_call: TRBV5-4
j_call: TRBJ2-7
cdr3_aa: CASSILAVGSYEQYF

cdr3_length: 16
v_call: TRBV9
j_call: TRBJ2-2
cdr3_aa: CASSVSGTGDTGELFF

cdr3_length: 12
v_call: TRBV14
j_call: TRBJ1-2
cdr3_aa: CASSQGPPGYTF

cdr3_length: 14
v_call: TRBV2
j_call: TRBJ1-2
cdr3_aa: CASSLEGRNYGYTF

cdr3_length: 18
v_call: TRBV5-4
j_call: TRBJ1-1
cdr3_aa: CASSLETRSAPMNTEAFF

cdr3_length: 14
v_call: TRBV5-1
j_call: TRBJ2-7
cdr3_aa: CASSPGPITWEQYF

cdr3_length: 17
v_call: TRBV3-1/TRBV3-2
j_call: TRBJ2-4
cdr3_aa: CASSQDRLVLAKNIQYF

cdr3_length: 15
v_call: TRBV6-5
j_call: TRBJ2-7
cdr3_aa: CASRTQGVGVYEQYF

cdr3_length: 17
v_call: TRBV14
j_call: TRBJ1-4
cdr3_aa: CASSPWGPGATNEKLFF

cdr3_length: 13
v_call: TRBV4-2
j_call: TRBJ1-2
cdr3_aa: CASSHQGYYGYTF

cdr3_length: 14
v_call: TRBV19
j_call: TRBJ1-1
cdr3_aa: CASNWGGLAAEAFF

cdr3_length: 14
v_call: TRBV9
j_call: TRBJ1-6
cdr3_aa: CASSVTGVDSPLHF

cdr3_length: 15
v_call: TRBV7-2
j_call: TRBJ2-7
cdr3_aa: CASSLAAKSSYEQYF

cdr3_length: 14
v_call: TRBV7-9
j_call: TRBJ1-4
cdr3_aa: CASSKGQANEKLFF

cdr3_length: 13
v_call: TRBV6-5
j_call: TRBJ1-1
cdr3_aa: CASKGSMNTEAFF

cdr3_length: 14
v_call: TRBV7-2
j_call: TRBJ1-2
cdr3_aa: CASSLYQGDYGYTF

cdr3_length: 14
v_call: TRBV4-1
j_call: TRBJ1-1
cdr3_aa: CASSPREMVAEAFF

cdr3_length: 13
v_call: TRBV29-1
j_call: TRBJ2-2
cdr3_aa: CSVDSGNTGELFF

cdr3_length: 14
v_call: TRBV5-6
j_call: TRBJ1-5
cdr3_aa: CASSSLLGDQPQHF

cdr3_length: 14
v_call: TRBV6-6
j_call: TRBJ1-6
cdr3_aa: CASSVLEVDSPLHF

cdr3_length: 12
v_call: TRBV9
j_call: TRBJ2-7
cdr3_aa: CASSPRLGEQYF

cdr3_length: 13
v_call: TRBV5-8
j_call: TRBJ2-7
cdr3_aa: CASSLALGEEQYF

cdr3_length: 14
v_call: TRBV3-1/TRBV3-2
j_call: TRBJ1-5
cdr3_aa: CASSPGTGGQPQHF

cdr3_length: 12
v_call: TRBV18
j_call: TRBJ2-1
cdr3_aa: CASSLDYNEQFF